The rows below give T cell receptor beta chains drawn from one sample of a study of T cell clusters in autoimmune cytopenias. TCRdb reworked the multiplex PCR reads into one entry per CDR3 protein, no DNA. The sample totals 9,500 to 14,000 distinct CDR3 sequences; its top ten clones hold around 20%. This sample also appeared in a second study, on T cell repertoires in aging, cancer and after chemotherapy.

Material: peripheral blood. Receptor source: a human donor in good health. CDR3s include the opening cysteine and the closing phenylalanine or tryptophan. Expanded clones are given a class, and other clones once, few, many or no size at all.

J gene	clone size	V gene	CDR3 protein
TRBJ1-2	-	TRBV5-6	CASSPRGATYGYTF
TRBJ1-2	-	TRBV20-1	CSARGTGDFNYGYTF
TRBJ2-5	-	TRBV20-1	CSAFGREDETQYF
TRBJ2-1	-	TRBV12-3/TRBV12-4	CASSRTSGRNEQFF
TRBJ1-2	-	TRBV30	CAWSPSGQGADGYTF
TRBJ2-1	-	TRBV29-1	CSVAGTVTSSYNEQFF
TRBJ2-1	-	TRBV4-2	CASRYSGTSYNEQFF
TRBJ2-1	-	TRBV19	CASGTATYNEQFF
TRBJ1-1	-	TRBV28	CASSLGLREGGHTEAFF
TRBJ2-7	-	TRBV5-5	CASSRDGQGLEQYF
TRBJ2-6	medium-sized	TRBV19	CASRGHSSGANVLTF
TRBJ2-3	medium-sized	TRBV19	CASSSQITDTQYF
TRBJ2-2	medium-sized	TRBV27	CASSSVAHTGELFF
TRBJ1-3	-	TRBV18	CASSPPPGNTIYF
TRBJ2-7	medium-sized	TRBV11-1	CASSTVRAARVIEDEQYF
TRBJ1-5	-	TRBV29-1	CSTERGAAVGPCSHQPQHF
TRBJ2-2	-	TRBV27	CATAIAGEGTGELFF
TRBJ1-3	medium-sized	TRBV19	CASSLQGMRGNTIYF
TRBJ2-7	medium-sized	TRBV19	CASSLRDGPIYEQYF
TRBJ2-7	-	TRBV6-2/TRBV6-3	CATNTKAGSSYEQYF
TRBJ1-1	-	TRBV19	CASRHRGTGNTEAFF
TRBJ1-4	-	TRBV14	CASGPQSGEKLFF
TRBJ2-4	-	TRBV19	CASSIVGGGVAKNIQYF